This TCR beta chain appears in the sequencing data of a study of radiotherapy plus CTLA-4 blockade in lung cancer. Study background: There were objective responses in roughly 18% of patients, and more than 30% had disease control. Study-wide results and caveats: Among reported predictors of response, early blood T cell clone dynamics with interferon-beta performed best.

In the case of this clone: Antigen: not known.

The V end lost 5 bases, the J end lost 0 bases, and 16 bases lay between the germline ends. The CDR3 runs 16 residues. CDR1 is MNHEY, CDR2 SMNVEV, per germline (reference sequence). Sequencing was performed with immunoSEQ multiplex PCR; in TCRdb, only in-frame clones are kept and a portion is missing. The sample shows fewer than 100,000 clones, 78% of them seen only once. The sequences come from peripheral blood, collected from a patient treated with radiotherapy plus ipilimumab. V usage is TRBV27 and J usage is TRBJ1-1, with D possibly TRBD1 on 6 matching bases. The source is a human donor with non-small cell lung cancer whose response to radiotherapy plus ipilimumab could not be evaluated. Some clones in this sample may be carry-over from other donors' samples. The CDR3: CASSLPPGHMNTEAFF. The DNA for the CDR3 is TGTGCCAGCAGTCTTCCTCCGGGACACATGAACACTGAAGCTTTCTTT.